The present TCR beta chain was sequenced within a study of blood T cell repertoires in COVID-19 (dated by TCRdb to the early 2020s). Context from the whole study: Samples covering the acute and convalescent phases of COVID-19 were provided by collaborators in the United States, Italy and Spain. The material from the prospective study consisted of cDNA or gDNA derived from T cells, B-cell-depleted T cells, or PBMCs. Subjects who had been exposed to COVID-19, were actively infected with it, or had recovered from it provided the deeply sampled blood TCRbeta repertoires that made up the dataset. The repertoires were made available in a free public database intended to serve as a resource for research on the immune response to SARS-CoV-2. Samples came from the ongoing ImmuneRACE study (first 160 participants) plus 1,254 subjects from 6 global collaborators. A de-identified subject ID, COVID-19 status, age in years and sex were almost always included in the sample metadata. Where available, HLA class I and class II types were taken from metadata supplied by the sample provider and were not determined by assay-based typing. Summary of the overall study and its limitations: The amount of clinical and demographic metadata varied by source and participant and was provided uncurated.

Concerning this clone itself: Its specific antigen is unknown. No base quality information exists; no much larger clone differs at one position.

V is reduced by 2 bases and J by 3 bases, leaving a spacing of 5 bases between them. Including cysteine and phenylalanine, the CDR3 has 12 amino acids. The retained sequence is limited to the CDR3, 36 bases, with the frame set at the first base. Per the germline V gene, SGHTS is the CDR1 and YDEGEE is the CDR2. Samples from volunteer blood donors who had recovered from COVID-19 were contributed by a second Seattle source. Collaborating institutions collected whole blood in K2EDTA tubes following their own protocols. For TCRbeta analysis, collaborators shipped samples as frozen whole blood, isolated PBMCs, or DNA extracted from either of those sample types. The immunoSEQ Assay, a bias-controlled multiplex PCR, was used to amplify TCRbeta CDR3 regions from genomic DNA. The authors' pipeline ran thus. The number of nucleated cells in each sample was estimated by amplification of reference gene primers within the assay. To quantify the absolute abundance of each unique TCRbeta CDR3 rearrangement, sequence reads were collapsed and filtered. For each sample, productive Simpson clonality was calculated by taking the square root of Simpson's diversity index across productive rearrangements. In its TCRdb copy, this immuneACCESS table keeps in-frame sequences only and misses some clones. Where compared with another copy, unresolved V genes explain less than half of these, and the others have no known cause. The V and J calls and clone size come from that table; D and trimming were worked out from the DNA. Recorded for this sample are 250,000 to 350,000 clones; 86% of them occurred a single time. The ten largest make up about 2.2% of the sample.

The rearranged segments are TRBV5-8 and TRBJ1-1, with the D gene too uncertain to name. The origin of this receptor is a woman aged 30 to 39 who had recovered from COVID-19. The sample was peripheral blood. The CDR3 protein is CASSFPDTEAFF. The nucleotide sequence is given as TGTGCCAGCAGCTTCCCGGACACTGAAGCTTTCTTT.